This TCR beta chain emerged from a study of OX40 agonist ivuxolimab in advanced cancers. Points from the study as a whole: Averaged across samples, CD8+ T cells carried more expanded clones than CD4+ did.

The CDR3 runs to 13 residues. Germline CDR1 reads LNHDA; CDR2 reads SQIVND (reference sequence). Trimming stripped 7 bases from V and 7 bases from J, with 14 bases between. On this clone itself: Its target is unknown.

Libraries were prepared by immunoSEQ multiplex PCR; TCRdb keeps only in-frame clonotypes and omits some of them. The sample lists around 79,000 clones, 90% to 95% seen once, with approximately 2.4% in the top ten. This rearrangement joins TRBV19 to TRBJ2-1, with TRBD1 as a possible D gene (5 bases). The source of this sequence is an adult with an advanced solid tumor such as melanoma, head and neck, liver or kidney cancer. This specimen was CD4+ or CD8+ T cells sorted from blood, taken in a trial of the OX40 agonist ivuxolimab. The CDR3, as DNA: TGTGCCAGTATTTCTGGGGCCAAAAATGAGCAGTTCTTC. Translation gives CASISGAKNEQFF.